The 13 T cell receptor beta chains below all came from one sample that was sequenced in a study of shared clonotypes between healthy human individuals. Here immunoSEQ multiplex PCR was the method, and the copy in TCRdb shows in-frame clones only, minus some. The sample yields 90,000 to 120,000 clones, less than 75% seen once. Sequencing used memory CD8+ T cells sorted from blood. Subset denoted: CD45RO+ cells pooled with CCR7-negative TemRA cells. These receptor sequences come from a woman aged 30 to 39 in good health.

This chain uses TRBV5-1 with TRBJ2-2; D gene ambiguous. Deletions cut 2 bases from V and 1 base from J, with 6 bases between. The CDR3 consists of 14 residues. The germline CDR1 and CDR2 sequences are SGHRS and YFSETQ. CDR3 in amino acids: CASSFMGNTGELFF. The CDR3 nucleotides are TGCGCCAGCAGCTTTATGGGGAACACCGGGGAGCTGTTTTTT.

The chain combines TRBV2 with TRBJ1-2; maybe TRBD1 (5 bases). There are 13 residues in the CDR3. Trimming stripped 7 bases from V and 4 bases from J, with 13 bases between. The germline V gene has CDR1 SNHLY and CDR2 FYNNEI. As DNA, the CDR3 is TGTGCCAGCACTGGACAAATCGTCTATGGCTACACCTTC. Encoded protein: CASTGQIVYGYTF.

J is TRBJ2-7 and V is TRBV5-4, with no clear D. The CDR3 is 13 residues long. Germline CDR1 reads SGHNT; CDR2 reads YYREEE (reference sequence). V was cut by 1 base and J by 5 bases, with 10 bases left in between. The CDR3 here is CASSLSGPDEQYF. CDR3 nucleotides: TGTGCCAGCAGCTTGTCCGGACCCGACGAGCAGTACTTC.

J is TRBJ2-2 and V is TRBV18, with D tentatively TRBD1 (6 bases). V lost 2 bases, J lost 7 bases, and 11 bases lay in between. The CDR3 consists of 14 residues. Germline CDR1 is KGHSH and CDR2 is LQKENI. The CDR3 region is CASSPKGENGELFF. The DNA of the CDR3 is TGTGCCAGCTCACCAAAGGGGGAAAACGGGGAGCTGTTTTTT.

J is TRBJ2-3 and V is TRBV5-1, with TRBD2 identical over 12 bases. V shed 6 bases, J shed 4 bases, and the junction held 15 bases outside the gene matches. CDR3 length: 18 amino acids. Germline V gives CDR1 SGHRS, CDR2 YFSETQ. CDR3 region: CASTRLAGGPVGADTQYF. The CDR3 bases are TGCGCCAGCACCCGCCTAGCGGGAGGGCCAGTGGGCGCAGATACGCAGTATTTT.

For this clone: Other DNA sequences in the same sample also yield this CDR3. The rearrangement uses TRBV6-1 and TRBJ1-1, with D tentatively TRBD1 (5 bases). There are 14 residues in the CDR3. The V end was cut by 4 bases, the J end by 2 bases, with 11 bases between. Germline V gene lookup returns CDR1 MNHNS and CDR2 SASEGT. The CDR3 DNA reads TGTGCCAGCAGTGCCCGCGGGGGAAACACTGAAGCTTTCTTT. It is translated as CASSARGGNTEAFF.

This clone was seen only once. The gene calls are TRBV2 and TRBJ1-1; no definite D call. Per germline, CDR1 SNHLY and CDR2 FYNNEI. The CDR3 contains 14 residues. The V and J ends lost 8 bases and 1 base respectively, with 14 bases between them. This chain's CDR3 is CASGRSFANTEAFF. CDR3 in DNA: TGTGCCAGCGGACGAAGTTTCGCGAACACTGAAGCTTTCTTT.

The chain uses TRBV28 and TRBJ2-1, with 8 bases aligning to TRBD2. Germline V gene sequence: CDR1 MDHEN, CDR2 SYDVKM. This CDR3 is 15 amino acids long. J lost 8 bases, V lost 5 bases, and 11 bases had no gene match. CDR3 sequence reads: CASSRGGLGSDEQFF. In nucleotides, the CDR3 is TGTGCCAGCAGTCGGGGGGGACTAGGTAGCGATGAGCAGTTCTTC.

V is TRBV20-1 and J is TRBJ2-1; no clear D gene. Germline V gene lookup returns CDR1 DFQATT and CDR2 SNEGSKA (reference sequence). There are 11 residues in the CDR3. Trimming took 5 bases from V and 8 from J, leaving 10 bases between them. CDR3 sequence: CSALRADEQFF. The CDR3 nucleotides read TGCAGTGCTCTAAGGGCTGATGAGCAGTTCTTC.

This clone occurred many times. The chain links TRBV25-1 to TRBJ1-5; 9 bases map to TRBD1. CDR1 is MGHDK and CDR2 is SYGVNS in the germline V gene. Losses at the gene ends were 4 bases for V and 2 bases for J; bases not matched to a gene: 9. The CDR3 contains 17 residues. The CDR3 protein is CASSGPTGGAGNQPQHF. The CDR3 DNA sequence: TGTGCCAGCAGTGGACCTACAGGGGGCGCGGGCAATCAGCCCCAGCATTTT.

Here the CDR3 DNA reads TGTGCCAGCAGCCAATCGGCAGGGGGCGCGGGACAGCCCCAGCATTTT. Its protein product is CASSQSAGGAGQPQHF. The V call is TRBV16, the J call TRBJ1-5; the match to TRBD1 covers 8 bases. Germline CDR1 reads KGHSY; CDR2 reads FQNENV. Losses at the gene ends were 0 bases for V and 7 bases for J; bases not matched to a gene: 8. The CDR3 totals 16 residues.

The chain joins TRBV7-9 to TRBJ1-2; 9 bases line up with TRBD1. The V gene's germline CDR1 is SEHNR and CDR2 FQNEAQ (reference sequence). With V trimmed by 1 base and J by 8 bases, 5 bases remained unmatched. There are 14 residues in the CDR3. The CDR3 here is CASSLVGTGCGYTF. The CDR3 DNA is TGTGCCAGCAGCTTAGTTGGGACAGGGTGCGGCTACACCTTC.

The rearrangement uses TRBV7-6 and TRBJ1-2, with D perhaps matching TRBD1 (5 bases). The CDR3 is 14 residues long. Germline CDR1 reads SGHVS; CDR2 reads FNYEAQ. Trimming left V 5 bases short and J 8 bases short, with 18 bases between. CDR3 amino acids: CASSPGGAQWGYTF. CDR3 bases: TGTGCCAGCAGCCCCGGCGGGGCCCAATGGGGCTACACCTTC.